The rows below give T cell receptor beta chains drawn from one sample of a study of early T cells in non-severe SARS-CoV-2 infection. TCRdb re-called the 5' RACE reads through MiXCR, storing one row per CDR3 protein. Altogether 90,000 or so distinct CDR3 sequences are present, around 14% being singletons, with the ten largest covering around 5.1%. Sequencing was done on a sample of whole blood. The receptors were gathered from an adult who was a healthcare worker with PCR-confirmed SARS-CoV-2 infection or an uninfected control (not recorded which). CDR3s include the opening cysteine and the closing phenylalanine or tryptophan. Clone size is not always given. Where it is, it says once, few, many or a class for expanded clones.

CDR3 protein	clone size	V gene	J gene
CASSYGQFEAFF	NA	TRBV7-9	TRBJ1-1
CASSFSGSGNEQYF	NA	TRBV5-1	TRBJ2-7
CSVGGTGAGEQFF	few	TRBV29-1	TRBJ2-1
CASRLTGQSAEAFF	few	TRBV6-4	TRBJ1-1
CASSPLDTQYF	NA	TRBV7-2	TRBJ2-3
CAIRQGGETQYF	NA	TRBV10-3	TRBJ2-5
CASSFGGGGTEAFF	many	TRBV5-4	TRBJ1-1
CASSYDGLAGTKQYF	NA	TRBV6-5	TRBJ2-7
CASSWERTEGHEQFF	few	TRBV7-9	TRBJ2-1
CASSPSGAGAGDTQYF	NA	TRBV28	TRBJ2-3
CASSLEPIREQFF	many	TRBV5-6	TRBJ2-1
CASSLTPKGSEQYF	NA	TRBV27	TRBJ2-7
CSARDGTGSEPQHF	few	TRBV20-1	TRBJ1-5
CASTLGVDTEAFF	NA	TRBV28	TRBJ1-1
CASSATSASYNEQFF	many	TRBV19	TRBJ2-1
CASSFVGAPMNTEAFF	few	TRBV5-6	TRBJ1-1
CASSYQGQFYEQYF	NA	TRBV6-6	TRBJ2-7
CASRLTTLGYEQFF	few	TRBV2	TRBJ2-1
CASRSRTGNDEQFF	NA	TRBV6-2/TRBV6-3	TRBJ2-1
CASSPLVGDGYTF	few	TRBV7-2	TRBJ1-2
CASSQDTGFNQPQHF	NA	TRBV7-2	TRBJ1-5
CASSQNRGTYEQYF	few	TRBV4-1	TRBJ2-7
CASTGQPNTEAFF	many	TRBV25-1	TRBJ1-1
CSALRPSGSSKRSVSYEQYF	many	TRBV20-1	TRBJ2-7
CASSYSGLAGGEQYF	NA	TRBV6-5	TRBJ2-7
CASSDSKAGTDTQYF	many	TRBV6-4	TRBJ2-3
CSAQLAGLYNEQFF	many	TRBV29-1	TRBJ2-1
CASSQPDLDGYTF	once	TRBV4-1	TRBJ1-2
CAMGAAGGTTDTQYF	many	TRBV10-3	TRBJ2-3
CASSQELSRRYEQYF	NA	TRBV4-3	TRBJ2-7
CANSRLAGDPSTDTQYF	NA	TRBV28	TRBJ2-3
CSASVSDYGYTF	NA	TRBV20-1	TRBJ1-2
CASRGQGYTDTQYF	few	TRBV12-3/TRBV12-4	TRBJ2-3
CASSQRTGELFF	NA	TRBV3-1	TRBJ2-2
CATRYTEAFF	NA	TRBV28	TRBJ1-1
CSARTGDNSPLHF	few	TRBV20-1	TRBJ1-6
CASSKRGPSLETQYF	NA	TRBV7-2	TRBJ2-5